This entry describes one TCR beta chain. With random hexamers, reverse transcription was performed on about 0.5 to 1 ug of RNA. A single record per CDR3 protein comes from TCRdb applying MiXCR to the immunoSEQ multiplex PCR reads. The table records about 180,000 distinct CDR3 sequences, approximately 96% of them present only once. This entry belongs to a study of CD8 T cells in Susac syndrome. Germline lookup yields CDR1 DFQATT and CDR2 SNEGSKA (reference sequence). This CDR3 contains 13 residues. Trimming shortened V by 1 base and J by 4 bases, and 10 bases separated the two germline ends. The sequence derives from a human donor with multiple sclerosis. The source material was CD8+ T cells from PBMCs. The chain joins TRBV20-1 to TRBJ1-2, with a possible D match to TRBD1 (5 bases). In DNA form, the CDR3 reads TGCAGTGCTAGAGCGGCAGGGCGCTATGGCTACACCTTC. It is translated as CSARAAGRYGYTF.